The 25 T cell receptor beta chains below were found in one sample sequenced in a study of cytomegalovirus exposure and HLA in healthy donors. The method was immunoSEQ multiplex PCR; TCRdb's version includes in-frame clones alone and lacks a portion of them. The sample has approximately 120,000 clones; roughly 95% are singletons. The sample was PBMCs. The origin of the receptors is a man younger than 35 in good health and CMV-seronegative.

The V and J genes are TRBV27 and TRBJ2-7; D perhaps matches TRBD1 (5 bases). In germline, CDR1 is MNHEY, CDR2 SMNVEV (reference sequence). This CDR3 comprises 14 residues. V was pared by 2 bases and J by 0 bases, with 8 bases between. CDR3 region: CASSLSRASYEQYF. CDR3 nucleotides: TGTGCCAGCAGTTTAAGCAGGGCCTCCTACGAGCAGTACTTC.

The J gene is TRBJ2-2, the V gene TRBV6-1, with D possibly TRBD2 on 6 matching bases. The CDR3 runs to 14 residues. Germline V gene lookup returns CDR1 MNHNS and CDR2 SASEGT. V dropped 8 bases and J dropped 3 bases, with 13 bases sitting between them. The CDR3 DNA sequence: TGTGCCAGCTACCGGGACTCCCACACCGGGGAGCTGTTTTTT. Translation gives CASYRDSHTGELFF.

V and J are TRBV28 and TRBJ1-2, with D possibly TRBD1 on 5 matching bases. V was clipped by 2 bases and J by 3 bases, with 10 bases between them. Per germline, CDR1 MDHEN and CDR2 SYDVKM. The CDR3 loop spans 14 amino acids. The CDR3 DNA reads as TGTGCCAGCAGTTTAGGTGGGGCCGACTATGGCTACACCTTC. It specifies CASSLGGADYGYTF.

The chain has TRBV9 and TRBJ1-2, with D unclear. The V end lost 4 bases, the J end lost 4 bases, and 17 bases lay between the germline ends. The CDR3 is 15 amino acids. The germline V gene encodes CDR1 SGDLS and CDR2 YYNGEE. Here the CDR3 reads CASSLRSDLSYGYTF. CDR3 DNA: TGTGCCAGCAGCTTGCGGAGCGACCTTAGCTATGGCTACACCTTC.

V usage is TRBV5-1 and J usage is TRBJ2-1; 7 bases align to TRBD2. Germline V lookup: CDR1 SGHRS, CDR2 YFSETQ. After removal of 3 bases from V and 12 bases from J, the junction contained 9 bases not matched to a gene. The CDR3 contains 13 residues. In nucleotides, the CDR3 is TGCGCCAGCAGCTCTAGCGGAGCCGGGGGGCAGTTCTTC. Amino acids: CASSSSGAGGQFF. Variable domain in full (rest from reference TRBV5-1 and TRBJ2-1): KAGVTQTPRYLIKTRGQQVTLSCSPISGHRSVSWYQQTPGQGLQFLFEYFSETQRNKGNFPGRFSGRQFSNSRSEMNVSTLELGDSALYLCASSSSGAGGQFFGPGTRLTVL.

This chain uses TRBV11-3 with TRBJ1-3; no clear D. Germline lookup yields CDR1 SGHNT and CDR2 YENEEA. The CDR3 extends over 14 amino acids. Trimming took 8 bases from V and 0 from J, leaving 11 bases between them. The CDR3 nucleotides read TGTGCCAGCTCGGTGCGGGGCTCTGGAAACACCATATATTTT. Its protein is CASSVRGSGNTIYF.

The chain is built from TRBV7-2 and TRBJ2-5, with 7 positions matching TRBD2. CDR1 SGHTA and CDR2 FQGNSA come from the germline V gene. The CDR3 is 16 residues long. The ends lost 0 bases at V and 1 base at J; junction bases unmatched: 5. CDR3 sequence (DNA): TGTGCCAGCAGCTTAGCGCAGGCTAGCGGCCAAGAGACCCAGTACTTC. Translation: CASSLAQASGQETQYF.

The chain employs TRBV4-1 and TRBJ2-3, with TRBD1 as a possible D gene (6 bases). The CDR3 loop spans 16 amino acids. V was trimmed by 1 base and J by 1 base, leaving 12 bases between them. CDR1 and CDR2 from the germline V gene are MGHRA and YSYEKL. The CDR3: CASSQAGAPGTDTQYF. Here the CDR3 DNA reads TGCGCCAGCAGCCAAGCAGGGGCTCCCGGCACAGATACGCAGTATTTT.

The chain carries TRBV6-5 and TRBJ2-7, with TRBD1 as a possible D gene (5 bases). V was clipped by 5 bases and J by 6 bases, with 17 bases between them. Germline V gives CDR1 MNHEY, CDR2 SVGAGI. This CDR3 region has 14 residues. This chain's CDR3 is CASSPLVQGSEQYF. CDR3 in DNA: TGTGCCAGCAGTCCCCTTGTCCAGGGTTCCGAGCAGTACTTC.

The CDR3 region is CATRTGLQETQYF. CDR3 coding DNA: TGTGCCACCCGGACAGGGCTTCAAGAGACCCAGTACTTC. The chain couples TRBV27 to TRBJ2-5; 8 bases fit TRBD1. The germline V gene has CDR1 MNHEY and CDR2 SMNVEV (reference sequence). V was pared by 10 bases and J by 2 bases, with 6 bases of the junction left unmatched. The CDR3 covers 13 residues.

The chain recombines TRBV27 with TRBJ1-2; 11 bases match TRBD1. The CDR3 is 14 amino acids. The V and J ends lost 6 bases and 4 bases, in that order; junction bases with no gene match: 4. The V gene's germline CDR1 is MNHEY and CDR2 SMNVEV (reference sequence). The CDR3 DNA is TGTGCCAGCAGGCCGGGACAGGGGGGCTATGGCTACACCTTC. This translates into CASRPGQGGYGYTF.

The rearrangement links TRBV6-6 to TRBJ1-1, with D possibly matching TRBD1 (5 bases). The CDR3 is 15 amino acids. Germline lookup yields CDR1 MNHNY and CDR2 SVGAGI (reference sequence). With 6 bases removed from V and 1 base from J, the gap between germline ends came to 15 bases. The CDR3 region has the DNA TGTGCCAGCAGCTCTTTAACAGGCCGGAACACTGAAGCTTTCTTT. Translated, it gives CASSSLTGRNTEAFF.

The chain carries TRBV27 and TRBJ2-2; TRBD1 matches 11 bases. The CDR3 loop spans 15 amino acids. Looked up from germline, CDR1 is MNHEY and CDR2 is SMNVEV (reference sequence). V was pared by 6 bases and J by 4 bases, with 4 bases of the junction left unmatched. DNA for the CDR3: TGTGCCAGCAGAGGACAGGGGGCAGTCACCGGGGAGCTGTTTTTT. It codes for CASRGQGAVTGELFF.

The rearrangement uses TRBV6-1 and TRBJ2-1; 16 bases are shared with TRBD2. Trimming at V came to 2 bases and at J to 14 bases, leaving 6 bases not matched to a gene. This CDR3 has 15 amino acids. Germline V CDR1 and CDR2: MNHNS, SASEGT. CDR3 loop: CASSESGLAGGKKFF. The DNA for the CDR3 is TGTGCCAGCAGTGAATCGGGACTAGCGGGAGGGAAGAAGTTCTTC.

The table lists this clone with a count of one. The genes are TRBV4-3 and TRBJ2-5, with D possibly matching TRBD1 (6 bases). V lost 3 bases and J lost 5, with 19 bases in between. The CDR3 runs 16 residues. Germline V gene sequence: CDR1 LGHNA, CDR2 YSLEER. In nucleotides, the CDR3 is TGCGCCAGCAGCCACCACGGCGGACAGCCAGGGGAGACCCAGTACTTC. Translation: CASSHHGGQPGETQYF.

This clone appeared a single time. V and J are TRBV27 and TRBJ1-1, with D unclear. The CDR3 spans 13 residues. Germline V lookup: CDR1 MNHEY, CDR2 SMNVEV (reference sequence). Between the trimmed V and J ends, which lost 8 bases and 4 bases, there was a span of 14 bases. The DNA for the CDR3 is TGTGCCAGCGCCCCCGGGGTTGGCACTGAAGCTTTCTTT. This translates into CASAPGVGTEAFF.

V gene TRBV30 combines with J gene TRBJ2-7, with no clear D. Germline CDR1 GTSNPN, CDR2 SVGIG (reference sequence). The V end was cut by 2 bases, the J end by 0 bases, with 11 bases between. The CDR3 is 14 residues long. The chain's CDR3 is CAWSPRVISYEQYF. The CDR3 bases are TGTGCCTGGAGTCCCCGGGTTATCTCCTACGAGCAGTACTTC. Full variable domain (outside the CDR3, taken from reference TRBV30 and TRBJ2-7): SQTIHQWPATLVQPVGSPLSLECTVEGTSNPNLYWYRQAAGRGLQLLFYSVGIGQISSEVPQNLSASRPQDRQFILSSKKLLLSDSGFYLCAWSPRVISYEQYFGPGTRLTVT.

This chain uses TRBV11-3 with TRBJ1-2, with D unresolved. The CDR3 sequence is 16 residues long. Trimming pared 0 bases from V and 8 bases from J, leaving 19 bases between. Germline lookup yields CDR1 SGHNT and CDR2 YENEEA. As DNA, the CDR3 is TGTGCCAGCAGCTTAGATCCCCAACCCGGGGTTGGGGGCTACACCTTC. Protein product: CASSLDPQPGVGGYTF.

This clone was observed a handful of times. The chain carries TRBV7-9 and TRBJ2-3; perhaps TRBD1 as D (6 bases). V was pared by 5 bases and J by 1 base, with 13 bases between. Germline assignment: CDR1 SEHNR and CDR2 FQNEAQ (reference sequence). There are 15 residues in the CDR3. In DNA form, the CDR3 reads TGTGCCAGCAGCCCACCGGGACAAGGCACAGATACGCAGTATTTT. Translation: CASSPPGQGTDTQYF.

In its sample, this clone was seen a few times. The rearrangement links TRBV2 to TRBJ1-2; TRBD1 matches at 8 bases. V dropped 7 bases and J dropped 3; count of bases not matched to a gene: 7. Germline V lookup: CDR1 SNHLY, CDR2 FYNNEI. The CDR3 has 14 amino acids. The chain's CDR3 is CASIRDRGDYGYTF. Written as DNA, the CDR3 is TGTGCCAGCATCAGAGACAGGGGCGACTATGGCTACACCTTC.

The chain combines TRBV5-4 with TRBJ1-2; 8 nucleotides line up with TRBD1. Germline trimming cut 6 bases from V and 5 bases from J; bases unmatched to any gene: 6. This CDR3 has 13 amino acids. Germline V gene data show CDR1 as SGHNT and CDR2 as YYREEE (reference sequence). CDR3 loop: CASNPQGEYGYTF. The CDR3 nucleotides are TGTGCCAGCAACCCACAGGGGGAATATGGCTACACCTTC.

J is TRBJ1-2 and V is TRBV6-5; maybe TRBD1 (5 bases). The CDR3 covers 15 residues. V was clipped by 0 bases and J by 4 bases, with 12 bases between them. CDR1 and CDR2 from the germline V gene are MNHEY and SVGAGI. The CDR3 region is CASSYSARVGYGYTF. The CDR3 DNA reads as TGTGCCAGCAGTTACTCTGCCAGGGTCGGCTATGGCTACACCTTC.

On this clone itself: Germline and junction disagree at one end, which may indicate a read error. CDR3 in amino acids: CVVGGGSEAFF. In DNA, the CDR3 is TGCGTCGTCGGGGGGGGGAGCGAAGCTTTCTTT. This chain connects TRBV27 to TRBJ1-1; tentative D call: TRBD1 (5 bases). Germline CDR1 and CDR2: MNHEY and SMNVEV (reference sequence). The CDR3 covers 11 residues.

The V gene is TRBV6-5, the J gene TRBJ2-3; 8 nucleotides line up with TRBD1. Germline values: CDR1 MNHEY, CDR2 SVGAGI. The CDR3 runs 15 residues. Trimming cost V 5 bases and J 2 bases; bases outside gene matches: 6. The CDR3 DNA follows: TGTGCCAGCAGTGCGACAGGGGTCCCCACAGATACGCAGTATTTT. Its translation: CASSATGVPTDTQYF.

The V and J genes are TRBV9 and TRBJ2-3, with 7 bases fitting TRBD1. This CDR3 has 16 residues. The trim removed 3 bases at V and 0 bases at J, leaving 7 bases unmatched. The germline gives CDR1 SGDLS, CDR2 YYNGEE. The CDR3 spells CASSDRTGDSTDTQYF. The CDR3 DNA follows: TGTGCCAGCAGCGACCGTACAGGGGACAGCACAGATACGCAGTATTTT.